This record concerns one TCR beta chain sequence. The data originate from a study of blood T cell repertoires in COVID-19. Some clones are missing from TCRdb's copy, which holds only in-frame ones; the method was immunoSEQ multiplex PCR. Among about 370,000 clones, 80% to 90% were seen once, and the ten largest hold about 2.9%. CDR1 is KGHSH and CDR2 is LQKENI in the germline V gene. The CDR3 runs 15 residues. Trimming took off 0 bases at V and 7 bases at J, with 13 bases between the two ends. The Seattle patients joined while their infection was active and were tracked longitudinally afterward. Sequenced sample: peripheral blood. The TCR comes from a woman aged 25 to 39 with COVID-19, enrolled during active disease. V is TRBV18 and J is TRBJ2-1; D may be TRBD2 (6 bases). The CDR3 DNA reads TGTGCCAGCTCACCACCGGGGGGACGAGCTAATGAGCAGTTCTTC. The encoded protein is CASSPPGGRANEQFF.